These 23 T cell receptor beta chains were sequenced from one sample in a study of blood T cell repertoires in COVID-19. TCRdb's table, derived via immunoSEQ multiplex PCR, lists solely in-frame clones and lacks some. The sample contains approximately 9,700 clones, roughly nine tenths of which appear only once. The sequenced sample consisted of peripheral blood. These receptors came from a human donor in a cohort sampled during active COVID-19.

The V gene is TRBV30, the J gene TRBJ1-5, with 7 bases aligning to TRBD1. V shed 0 bases and J 1 base; nucleotides not matched to a gene: 0. The CDR3 spans 14 residues. Germline CDR1 GTSNPN, CDR2 SVGIG (reference sequence). This CDR3 is CAWSVTGSNQPQHF. CDR3 sequence (DNA): TGTGCCTGGAGTGTGACAGGGAGCAATCAGCCCCAGCATTTT.

The rearrangement joins TRBV24-1 to TRBJ2-5, with D perhaps TRBD2 (6 bases). The V gene's germline CDR1 is KGHDR and CDR2 SFDVKD. Deletions cut 10 bases from V and 5 bases from J, with 19 bases between. This CDR3 has 14 residues. CDR3 region: CATAGTRGGETQYF. The CDR3, as DNA: TGTGCCACAGCAGGGACGCGGGGCGGGGAGACCCAGTACTTC.

The chain links TRBV18 to TRBJ2-3, with D maybe TRBD2 (6 bases). Germline-derived CDR1 and CDR2 are KGHSH and LQKENI. The CDR3 is made up of 13 amino acids. V lost 7 bases to trimming and J lost 0 bases, with 8 bases between them. The DNA for the CDR3 is TGTGCCAGCTTCGGGACTAGCACAGATACGCAGTATTTT. Translation: CASFGTSTDTQYF.

The table lists this clone with a count of one. V gene TRBV7-3 combines with J gene TRBJ2-7, with 9 bases that match TRBD1. Unmatched junction bases numbered 7, after V lost 4 bases and J lost 3 bases. CDR3 size: 15 residues. In germline, CDR1 is SGHTA, CDR2 FQGTGA. CDR3 in amino acids: CASSSDRGKGYEQYF. The CDR3 DNA reads TGTGCCAGCAGCTCGGACAGGGGAAAGGGCTACGAGCAGTACTTC.

V and J are TRBV24-1 and TRBJ2-3; weak D call: TRBD2 (6 bases). Germline loops: CDR1 KGHDR, CDR2 SFDVKD. CDR3 length equals 19 residues. Trimming removed 3 bases at V and 1 base at J, with 22 bases between. DNA for the CDR3: TGTGCCACCAGTGATATCTTGGGAGGCGGACCTGGGGGCACAGATACGCAGTATTTT. It translates to CATSDILGGGPGGTDTQYF.

The J gene is TRBJ2-7, the V gene TRBV25-1, with TRBD2 identical over 10 bases. The J segment lost 7 bases and the V segment lost 3 bases, leaving 12 bases of the junction unmatched. Germline V gene lookup returns CDR1 MGHDK and CDR2 SYGVNS. This CDR3 comprises 16 residues. The CDR3 nucleotides read TGTGCCAGCAGTGATGGGGCCAGCGGGGGGGCTCGGGAGCAGTACTTC. As protein: CASSDGASGGAREQYF.

This clone was seen a few times. The V gene is TRBV5-4, the J gene TRBJ2-5, with D unclear. CDR1 and CDR2 from the germline V gene are SGHNT and YYREEE (reference sequence). Trimming took 2 bases from V and 1 from J, leaving 9 bases between them. The CDR3 contains 14 residues. The CDR3 loop is CASSLSQIQETQYF. The CDR3 DNA reads TGTGCCAGCAGCTTATCGCAGATCCAAGAGACCCAGTACTTC.

In this sample, this clone turned up a few times. V gene TRBV13 combines with J gene TRBJ1-2; tentative D call: TRBD1 (6 bases). Trimming removed 4 bases at V and 8 bases at J, with 11 bases between. The CDR3 has 12 amino acids. The germline CDR1 and CDR2 sequences are PRHDT and FYEKMQ (reference sequence). DNA for the CDR3: TGTGCCAGCAGCTCCAGGGGTTGGGGCTACACCTTC. Its protein is CASSSRGWGYTF.

This chain uses TRBV2 with TRBJ2-7; the D gene is possibly TRBD2 (5 bases). Germline-derived CDR1 and CDR2 are SNHLY and FYNNEI. This CDR3 region has 12 residues. The CDR3 spells CASLGIRGEQYF. CDR3 nucleotides: TGTGCGAGTTTAGGGATCCGGGGCGAGCAGTACTTC.

The chain recombines TRBV10-2 with TRBJ2-7; perhaps TRBD2 as D (6 bases). The CDR3 runs 12 residues. V was pared by 2 bases and J by 6 bases, with 8 bases between. The germline V gene encodes CDR1 WSHSY and CDR2 SAAADI. CDR3 bases: TGCGCCAGCAGTGAGCACGGGGGCGAGCAGTACTTC. Encoded protein: CASSEHGGEQYF.

The chain uses TRBV7-8 and TRBJ2-5; the match to TRBD2 covers 7 bases. The germline gives CDR1 SGHVS, CDR2 FQNEAQ. J lost 5 bases, V lost 0 bases, and 9 bases had no gene match. This CDR3 region has 16 residues. CDR3 sequence: CASSLATQRGPETQYF. CDR3 nucleotide sequence: TGTGCCAGCAGCTTAGCCACCCAGCGGGGCCCCGAGACCCAGTACTTC.

This rearrangement joins TRBV11-3 to TRBJ2-3, with TRBD2 matching over 7 bases. The CDR3 is made up of 16 amino acids. J gave up 2 bases and V 4 bases, and 9 bases lay outside the gene matches. In germline, CDR1 is SGHNT, CDR2 YENEEA. This CDR3 reads CASSSGERGLTDTQYF. CDR3 sequence (DNA): TGTGCCAGCAGCTCGGGGGAGCGGGGCCTCACAGATACGCAGTATTTT. The full variable domain, in which reference TRBV11-3 and TRBJ2-3 provide the parts outside the CDR3, is EAGVVQSPRYKIIEKKQPVAFWCNPISGHNTLYWYLQNLGQGPELLIRYENEEAVDDSQLPKDRFSAERLKGVDSTLKIQPAELGDSAVYLCASSSGERGLTDTQYFGPGTRLTVL.

The chain uses TRBV5-6 and TRBJ2-2; TRBD1 matches at 8 bases. This CDR3 has 19 amino acids. Germline CDR1 SGHDT, CDR2 YYEEEE. V lost 4 bases, J lost 1 base, and 15 bases stayed unmatched. The CDR3 coding sequence is TGTGCCAGCAGCCTGAGGCTAGTCCCCGGGACAGGGAACACCGGGGAGCTGTTTTTT. It is translated as CASSLRLVPGTGNTGELFF.

The chain recombines TRBV5-1 with TRBJ2-7; 10 nucleotides align to TRBD1. With 0 bases clipped from V and 3 bases from J, the junction kept 6 bases outside the gene matches. The CDR3 consists of 16 residues. Germline V gives CDR1 SGHRS, CDR2 YFSETQ. CDR3 amino acids: CASSLGETGGIYEQYF. The CDR3 coding sequence is TGCGCCAGCAGCTTGGGTGAGACAGGGGGCATCTACGAGCAGTACTTC.

This chain's CDR3 is CASSLGTGYTDTQYF. The CDR3 bases are TGTGCCAGCAGTTTGGGGACAGGGTACACAGATACGCAGTATTTT. The chain carries TRBV7-6 and TRBJ2-3; 9 bases match TRBD1. Germline lookup yields CDR1 SGHVS and CDR2 FNYEAQ. This CDR3 region has 15 residues. The J segment lost 2 bases and the V segment lost 6 bases, leaving 6 bases of the junction unmatched.

V is TRBV30 and J is TRBJ2-7, with D possibly being TRBD1 (5 bases). Germline loops: CDR1 GTSNPN, CDR2 SVGIG (reference sequence). The V end lost 2 bases, the J end lost 3 bases, and 11 bases lay between the germline ends. CDR3 length: 13 residues. In nucleotides, the CDR3 is TGTGCCTGGAGTAAACAGGTTAACTACGAGCAGTACTTC. Translated, it gives CAWSKQVNYEQYF.

The chain uses TRBV7-3 and TRBJ2-5, with 7 bases aligning to TRBD1. The CDR3 is 15 amino acids. Germline values: CDR1 SGHTA, CDR2 FQGTGA. The J segment lost 5 bases and the V segment lost 1 base, leaving 7 bases of the junction unmatched. CDR3 coding DNA: TGTGCCAGCAGCTTAATAGGGGGCTCCGGTGAGACCCAGTACTTC. It specifies CASSLIGGSGETQYF.

This chain connects TRBV28 to TRBJ1-2; 9 positions match TRBD1. Germline V lookup: CDR1 MDHEN, CDR2 SYDVKM. The CDR3 covers 12 residues. CDR3 in amino acids: CSSGQGVYGYTF. CDR3 nucleotide sequence: TGTTCCTCGGGACAGGGTGTCTATGGCTACACCTTC.

The chain joins TRBV12-3 or TRBV12-4 to TRBJ2-1; tentatively, D is TRBD2 (7 bases). The ends were cut back, 1 base at V and 12 bases at J, with 10 bases in the middle. This CDR3 is 12 amino acids long. This chain's CDR3 is CASSLEGGGQFF. The CDR3 bases are TGTGCCAGCAGTTTAGAAGGGGGGGGGCAGTTCTTC.

The chain combines TRBV30 with TRBJ1-6; 9 bases are shared with TRBD1. The germline V gene has CDR1 GTSNPN and CDR2 SVGIG (reference sequence). V shed 4 bases and J 10 bases; nucleotides not matched to a gene: 8. The CDR3 extends over 14 amino acids. DNA of the CDR3: TGTGCCTGGATGTCTGGGACAGGGAAATCACCCCTCCACTTT. Translating it yields CAWMSGTGKSPLHF.

V and J are TRBV7-3 and TRBJ2-1, with 8 bases identical to TRBD2. The CDR3 runs to 16 residues. Trimming cost V 5 bases and J 0 bases; bases outside gene matches: 6. CDR1 is SGHTA and CDR2 is FQGTGA in the germline V gene. The CDR3 region is CASSPLADSSYNEQFF. The CDR3 DNA sequence: TGTGCCAGCAGCCCACTAGCGGATAGCTCCTACAATGAGCAGTTCTTC.

The chain links TRBV20-1 to TRBJ2-1, with 7 bases that match TRBD2. Germline-derived CDR1 and CDR2 are DFQATT and SNEGSKA (reference sequence). V lost 5 bases to trimming and J lost 10 bases; unmatched junction nucleotides: 5. CDR3 length: 11 amino acids. CDR3 in amino acids: CSAFSGAEQFF. In nucleotides, the CDR3 is TGCAGTGCTTTCAGCGGGGCGGAGCAGTTCTTC.

J is TRBJ2-1 and V is TRBV12-5, with 9 bases lining up with TRBD2. J was trimmed by 6 bases and V by 5 bases; bases with no gene match: 5. The length of the CDR3 is 14 residues. The germline CDR1 and CDR2 sequences are LGHNT and FRNRAP. CDR3 residues: CASGGGGALNEQFF. CDR3 bases: TGTGCTAGTGGTGGCGGGGGGGCCCTCAATGAGCAGTTCTTC.